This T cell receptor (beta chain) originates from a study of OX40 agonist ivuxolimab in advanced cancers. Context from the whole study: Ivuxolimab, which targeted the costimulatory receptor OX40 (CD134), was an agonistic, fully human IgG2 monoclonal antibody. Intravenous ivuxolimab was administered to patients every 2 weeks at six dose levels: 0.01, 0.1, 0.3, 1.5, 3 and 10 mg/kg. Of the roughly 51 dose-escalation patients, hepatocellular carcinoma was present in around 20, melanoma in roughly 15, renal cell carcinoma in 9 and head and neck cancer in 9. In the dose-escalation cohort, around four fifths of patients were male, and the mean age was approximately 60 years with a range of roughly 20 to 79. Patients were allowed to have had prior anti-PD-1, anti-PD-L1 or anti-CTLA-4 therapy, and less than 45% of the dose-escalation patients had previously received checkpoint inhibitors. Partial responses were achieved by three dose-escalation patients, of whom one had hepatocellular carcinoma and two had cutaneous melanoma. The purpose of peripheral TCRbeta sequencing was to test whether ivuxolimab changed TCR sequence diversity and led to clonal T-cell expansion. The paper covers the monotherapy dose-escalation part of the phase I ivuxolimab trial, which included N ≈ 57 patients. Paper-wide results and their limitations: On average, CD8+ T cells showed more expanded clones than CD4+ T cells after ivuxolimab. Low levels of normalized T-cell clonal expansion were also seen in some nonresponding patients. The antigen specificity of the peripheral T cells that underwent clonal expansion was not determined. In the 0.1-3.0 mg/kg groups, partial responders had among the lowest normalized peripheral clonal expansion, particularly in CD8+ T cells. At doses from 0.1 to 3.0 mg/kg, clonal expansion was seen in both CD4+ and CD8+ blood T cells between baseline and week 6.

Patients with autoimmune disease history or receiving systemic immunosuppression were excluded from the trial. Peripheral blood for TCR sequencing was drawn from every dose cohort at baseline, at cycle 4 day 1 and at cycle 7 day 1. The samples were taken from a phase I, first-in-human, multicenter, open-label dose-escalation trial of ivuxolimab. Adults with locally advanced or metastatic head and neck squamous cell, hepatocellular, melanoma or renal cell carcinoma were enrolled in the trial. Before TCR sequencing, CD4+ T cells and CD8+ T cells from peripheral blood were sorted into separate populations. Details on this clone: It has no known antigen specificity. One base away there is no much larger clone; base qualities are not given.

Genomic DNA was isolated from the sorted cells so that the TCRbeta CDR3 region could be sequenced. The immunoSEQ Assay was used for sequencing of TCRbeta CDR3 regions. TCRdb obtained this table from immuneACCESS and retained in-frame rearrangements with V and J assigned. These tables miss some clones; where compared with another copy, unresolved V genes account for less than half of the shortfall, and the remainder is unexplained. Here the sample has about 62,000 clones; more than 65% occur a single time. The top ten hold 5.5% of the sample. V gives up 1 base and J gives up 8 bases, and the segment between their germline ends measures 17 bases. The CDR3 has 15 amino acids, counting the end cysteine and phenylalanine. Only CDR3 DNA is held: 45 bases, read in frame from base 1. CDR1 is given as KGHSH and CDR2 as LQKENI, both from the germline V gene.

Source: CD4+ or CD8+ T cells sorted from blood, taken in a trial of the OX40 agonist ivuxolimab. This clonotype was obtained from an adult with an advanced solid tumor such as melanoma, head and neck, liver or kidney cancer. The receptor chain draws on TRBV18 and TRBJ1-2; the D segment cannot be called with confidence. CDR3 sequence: CASSPRGEGVMGYTF. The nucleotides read TGTGCCAGCTCACCACGCGGGGAGGGTGTTATGGGCTACACCTTC.